This T cell receptor (beta chain) stems from a study of CD8+ T cells in alopecia areata. The wider study: Treated individuals took tofacitinib by mouth, 5 to 10 mg twice daily.

As to treatment: oral pan-JAK inhibitor, 5-10 mg twice daily. Extraction of RNA preceded its reverse transcription into cDNA, which served as the sequencing template. Assay: immunoSEQ multiplex PCR; the TCRdb copy retains only in-frame clones and omits some. This sample has about 220,000 clones, with roughly 56% found just once. Notes on this clone: What it binds is not known. Other nucleotide sequences in the sample specify the same CDR3.

Overall study findings and caveats: In scalp and blood during tofacitinib, many expanded lesional clones persisted. Although TCR sharing was seen in mice, sharing across patients was less clear, possibly for HLA-related reasons.

The sequencing here drew on CD4+ T cells sorted from blood, taken at week 4, from a patient treated with tofacitinib. The sequence was obtained from a human donor with alopecia areata.

CDR3 nucleotides: TGTGCCAGTAGTATTGCGGAGACCCAGTACTTC. Its translation: CASSIAETQYF. The chain couples TRBV19 to TRBJ2-5; D unresolved. The CDR3 runs 11 residues. The germline V and J ends were trimmed by 3 bases and 5 bases, with 4 bases remaining between them. The germline gives CDR1 LNHDA, CDR2 SQIVND (reference sequence).